The rows below give T cell receptor beta chains drawn from one sample of a study of graft-versus-host responses after intestinal transplantation. Sequenced by immunoSEQ multiplex PCR; TCRdb stores in-frame clones only, minus some. The table shows 90,000 to 150,000 clones, with around 95% occurring only once. Their antigens are not known. Sequencing used unstimulated CD8+ T cells sorted from spleen or lymph node cells, obtained before intestinal transplant. The receptors here all came from a human donor who received an intestinal transplant. The CDR3 runs from the conserved cysteine through the conserved F or W. The D gene is left open where the match is weak. Rows give clone size only sometimes, using once, few, many, or a class for an expanded clone.

TRBJ1-2 TRBV4-1 TRBD1 - TGCGCCAGCAGCGCGGGACAGTCGGATGGCTACACCTTC CASSAGQSDGYTF
TRBJ2-7 TRBV27 - once TGTGCCAGCAGTCCCCAGGGGCAGGGTTTGATCTACGAGCAGTACTTC CASSPQGQGLIYEQYF
TRBJ2-4 TRBV6-1 - - TGTGCCAGCAGTGAAAATTCAGGGAGAAACATTCAGTACTTC CASSENSGRNIQYF
TRBJ1-1 TRBV11-2 - - TGTGCCAGCAGCGCTCAGGGTCCTGAAGCTTTCTTT CASSAQGPEAFF
TRBJ2-7 TRBV7-8 - - TGTGCCAGCAGCTTAGATTTATACGAGCAGTACTTC CASSLDLYEQYF
TRBJ2-7 TRBV4-1 TRBD2 - TGCGCCAGCAGCCAAGACCCGGGGGGGTACGAGCAGTACTTC CASSQDPGGYEQYF
TRBJ1-5 TRBV27 TRBD1 - TGTGCCAGCAGTTTATACAGGGGCTATCAGCCCCAGCATTTT CASSLYRGYQPQHF
TRBJ1-5 TRBV6-9 TRBD1 once TGTGCCAGCAGTTACACAGGGGGGAATCAGCCCCAGCATTTT CASSYTGGNQPQHF
TRBJ2-7 TRBV7-7 - - TGTGCCAGCAGCTTAGGGCAGGGAGGGGGCTACGAGCAGTACTTC CASSLGQGGGYEQYF
TRBJ1-6 TRBV19 TRBD1 - TGTGCCAGTACCCCGGACAGGGGAGCTTCACCCCTCCACTTT CASTPDRGASPLHF
TRBJ2-4 TRBV4-2 - once TGTGCCAGCAGCCAAGACCGGCAGTCTCAGTACTTC CASSQDRQSQYF
TRBJ2-7 TRBV2 TRBD2 - TGTGCCAGCAGTGAACCCGACCTTTCTAGCGGGTATACCTACGAGCAGTACTTC CASSEPDLSSGYTYEQYF
TRBJ1-1 TRBV6-5 - - TGTGCCAGCAGTTATAAGGGGATGAACACTGAAGCTTTCTTT CASSYKGMNTEAFF
TRBJ2-3 TRBV21-1 - once TGTGCCAGCAGCAACGGGACTAGCGGGAGCACAGATACGCAGTATTTT CASSNGTSGSTDTQYF
TRBJ1-2 TRBV4-1 - - TGCGCCAGCAGCCATCCGGCCCGATTGGGTCCGGATGGCTACACCTTC CASSHPARLGPDGYTF
TRBJ2-2 TRBV5-5 TRBD2 - TGTGCCAGCAGCTTGTTAGCGGGAGGCACCGGGGAGCTGTTTTTT CASSLLAGGTGELFF
TRBJ1-1 TRBV28 TRBD1 - TGTGCCAGCAGTGCCTACAGGGGCCCGAACACTGAAGCTTTCTTT CASSAYRGPNTEAFF
TRBJ2-7 TRBV30 TRBD2 - TGTGCCTGGCCTCCCACCCCCCGGACTAGCGGCTACGAGCAGTACTTC CAWPPTPRTSGYEQYF
TRBJ1-2 TRBV28 TRBD1 - TGTGCCAGCAGACCGACAGGGGGAATATATGGCTACACCTTC CASRPTGGIYGYTF
TRBJ2-2 TRBV27 - - TGTGCCAGCAGCTACCGGTGGGGCCGAGGATCCGGGGAGCTGTTTTTT CASSYRWGRGSGELFF
TRBJ1-1 TRBV6-6 - - TGTGCCAGCAGAACGGGGAACACTGAAGCTTTCTTT CASRTGNTEAFF
TRBJ1-1 TRBV7-3 - - TGTGCCAGCAGCTCCCTGGGGGGGGCGTACACTGAAGCTTTCTTT CASSSLGGAYTEAFF
TRBJ1-3 TRBV10-3 - - TGTGCCATCAGGGGGTCCTCTGGAAACACCATATATTTT CAIRGSSGNTIYF
TRBJ2-7 TRBV7-6 TRBD1 - TGTGCCAGCAGCTTAGTTGTCGGCTTGACCGGGACAGGGGGCTACGAGCAGTACTTC CASSLVVGLTGTGGYEQYF
TRBJ2-7 TRBV5-5 - - TGTGCCAGCAGCTTAACAGGATACGAGCAGTACTTC CASSLTGYEQYF
TRBJ2-5 TRBV4-2 TRBD1 - TGTGCCAGCAGCCAAGAATTCCGGGACAGCAACCAAGAGACCCAGTACTTC CASSQEFRDSNQETQYF
TRBJ1-5 TRBV5-8 TRBD1 - TGTGCCAGCAGCTGGGACAGCTTCAATCAGCCCCAGCATTTT CASSWDSFNQPQHF
TRBJ2-4 TRBV28 TRBD2 - TGTGCCAGCAGTTTTCAGACTAGCGGGCCAAAAAACATTCAGTACTTC CASSFQTSGPKNIQYF
TRBJ2-7 TRBV10-1 - - TGCGCCAGCAGTGCTCACTGGACAGACTCCTACGAGCAGTACTTC CASSAHWTDSYEQYF
TRBJ2-1 TRBV28 - - TGTGCCAGCAATCCCGGACGCATTGAGCAGTTCTTC CASNPGRIEQFF
TRBJ2-7 TRBV30 - - TGTGCCTGGAGCCCCGACTATGCTATCCGGGACTCCCCCTACGAGCAGTACTTC CAWSPDYAIRDSPYEQYF
TRBJ2-3 TRBV25-1 TRBD2 - TGTGCCAGCGACCTAGCGGGTACGCAGTATTTT CASDLAGTQYF
TRBJ2-7 TRBV7-9 - once TGTGCCAGCAGCTTAGGACAAGGGGCTGGCGAGCAGTACTTC CASSLGQGAGEQYF
TRBJ2-2 TRBV7-3 TRBD1 - TGTGCCAGCAGCCTGACAGGGGACACCGGGGAGCTGTTTTTT CASSLTGDTGELFF
TRBJ1-1 TRBV28 TRBD1 - TGTGCCAGCAGTTTCCCCCGACAGGGGGGAGACACTGAAGCTTTCTTT CASSFPRQGGDTEAFF
TRBJ2-1 TRBV10-2 - few TGCGCCAGCGGGAGAAGCAATGAGCAGTTCTTC CASGRSNEQFF
TRBJ2-1 TRBV29-1 - few TGCAGCGTTAGACTCGCCCGTAACGGTGAGCAGTTCTTC CSVRLARNGEQFF
TRBJ1-2 TRBV6-1 TRBD1 - TGTGCCAGCAGGAGCACGGGACAGGGAAGTGGCTACACCTTC CASRSTGQGSGYTF
TRBJ2-7 TRBV27 - - TGTGCCAGCAGTGTCGGGGGCCGGAACTACGAGCAGTACTTC CASSVGGRNYEQYF
TRBJ2-1 TRBV5-6 - - TGTGCCAGCAACTCCTACAACGAGCAGTTCTTC CASNSYNEQFF
TRBJ2-3 TRBV27 - - TGTGCCAGCAGTTCAGGGTACCGCACAGATACGCAGTATTTT CASSSGYRTDTQYF
TRBJ1-3 TRBV7-9 - few TGTGCCAGCAGCTCAATCCCTTGGACCGCTGGAAACACCATATATTTT CASSSIPWTAGNTIYF
TRBJ2-7 TRBV4-1 - - TGCGCCAGCGCTCCTCGACAGGGAGGGAACTACGAGCAGTACTTC CASAPRQGGNYEQYF
TRBJ2-2 TRBV4-1 TRBD1 - TGCGCCAGCAGCCCCTTGTCAGGGGGCGACACCGGGGAGCTGTTTTTT CASSPLSGGDTGELFF
TRBJ2-7 TRBV27 - - TGTGCCAGCAGCCACGGGACATATCACTACGAGCAGTACTTC CASSHGTYHYEQYF
TRBJ2-7 TRBV28 - - TGTGCCAGCGGGACTCCATCCTACGAGCAGTACTTC CASGTPSYEQYF
TRBJ2-7 TRBV5-6 TRBD1 - TGTGCCAGCAGCCCGGGACAGGGGAGCTACGAGCAGTACTTC CASSPGQGSYEQYF
TRBJ2-1 TRBV11-2 TRBD2 - TGTGCCAGCAGCTCCCCCGCCACTAGCGGGATTTACAATGAGCAGTTCTTC CASSSPATSGIYNEQFF
TRBJ1-1 TRBV10-3 - - TGTGCCACCGGGGAGGGCGGATGGAACACTGAAGCTTTCTTT CATGEGGWNTEAFF
TRBJ2-7 TRBV28 TRBD1 - TGTGCCAGCAGTTTGGGGACAGGGGTCTACGAGCAGTACTTC CASSLGTGVYEQYF
TRBJ2-5 TRBV4-1 - - TGCGCCAGCAGCCAAGATAAGGTGAGGTCGACCCAGTACTTC CASSQDKVRSTQYF
TRBJ1-1 TRBV19 TRBD1 - TGTGCCAGGGAGTGGGATTCAGGGGGCCTAGTAACTGAAGCTTTCTTT CAREWDSGGLVTEAFF
TRBJ2-1 TRBV11-2 - - TGTGCCAGCAGCTTAGTCTGGGCAGGGGACAATGAGCAGTTCTTC CASSLVWAGDNEQFF
TRBJ1-5 TRBV28 - few TGTGCCAGCACCCTTTCAGGCAATCAGCCCCAGCATTTT CASTLSGNQPQHF
TRBJ2-7 TRBV2 TRBD2 - TGTGCCAGCAGTGAGTTTAGCGGGAGTACCTACGAGCAGTACTTC CASSEFSGSTYEQYF